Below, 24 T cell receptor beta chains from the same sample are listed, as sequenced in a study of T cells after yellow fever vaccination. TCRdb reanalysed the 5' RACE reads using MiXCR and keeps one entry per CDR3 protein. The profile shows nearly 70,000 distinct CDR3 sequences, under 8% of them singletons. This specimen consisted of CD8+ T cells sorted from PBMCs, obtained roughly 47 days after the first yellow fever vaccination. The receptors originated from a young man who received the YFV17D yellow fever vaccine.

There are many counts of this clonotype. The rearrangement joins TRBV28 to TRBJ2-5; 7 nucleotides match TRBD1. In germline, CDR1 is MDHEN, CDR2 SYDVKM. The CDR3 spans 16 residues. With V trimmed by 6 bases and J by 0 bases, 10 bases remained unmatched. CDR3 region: CASRGRDSSYQETQYF. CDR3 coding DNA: TGTGCCAGCAGAGGCAGGGACAGTTCGTACCAAGAGACCCAGTACTTC.

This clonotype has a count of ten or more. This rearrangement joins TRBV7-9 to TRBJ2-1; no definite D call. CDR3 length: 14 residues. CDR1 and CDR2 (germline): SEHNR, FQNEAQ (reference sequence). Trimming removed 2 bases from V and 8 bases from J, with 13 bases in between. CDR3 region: CASSLIPGTDEQFF. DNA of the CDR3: TGTGCCAGCAGCTTAATCCCGGGTACTGATGAGCAGTTCTTC.

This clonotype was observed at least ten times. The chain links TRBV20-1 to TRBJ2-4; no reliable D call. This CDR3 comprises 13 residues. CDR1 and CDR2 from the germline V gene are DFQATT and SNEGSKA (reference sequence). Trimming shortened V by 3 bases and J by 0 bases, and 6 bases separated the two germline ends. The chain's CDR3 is CSARYLAKNIQYF. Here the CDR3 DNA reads TGCAGTGCTAGGTATTTAGCCAAAAACATTCAGTACTTC.

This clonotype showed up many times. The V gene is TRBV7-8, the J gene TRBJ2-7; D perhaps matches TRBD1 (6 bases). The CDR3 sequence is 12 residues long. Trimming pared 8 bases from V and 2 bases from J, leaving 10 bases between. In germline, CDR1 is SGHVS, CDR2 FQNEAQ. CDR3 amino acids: CASPKGAYEQYV. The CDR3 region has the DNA TGTGCCAGCCCTAAGGGGGCCTACGAGCAGTACGTC.

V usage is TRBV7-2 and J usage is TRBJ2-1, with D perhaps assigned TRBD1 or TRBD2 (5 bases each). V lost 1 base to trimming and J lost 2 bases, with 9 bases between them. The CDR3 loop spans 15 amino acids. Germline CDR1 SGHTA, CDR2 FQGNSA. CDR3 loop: CASSLGWGTYNEQFF. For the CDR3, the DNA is TGTGCCAGCAGCTTAGGGTGGGGGACCTACAATGAGCAGTTCTTC.

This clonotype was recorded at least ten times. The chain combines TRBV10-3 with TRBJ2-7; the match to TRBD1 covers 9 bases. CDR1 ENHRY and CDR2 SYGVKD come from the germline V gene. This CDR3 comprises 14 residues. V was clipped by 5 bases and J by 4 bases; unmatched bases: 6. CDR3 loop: CAISPGTGQYEQYV. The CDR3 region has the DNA TGTGCCATCAGTCCCGGGACAGGGCAATACGAGCAGTACGTC.

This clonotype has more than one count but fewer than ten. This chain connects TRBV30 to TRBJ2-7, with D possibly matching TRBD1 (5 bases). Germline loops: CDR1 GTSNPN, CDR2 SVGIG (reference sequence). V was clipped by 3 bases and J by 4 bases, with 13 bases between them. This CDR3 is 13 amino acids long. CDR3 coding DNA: TGTGCCTGGAGCTTGGCCAGGGTATACGAGCAGTACTTC. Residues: CAWSLARVYEQYF.

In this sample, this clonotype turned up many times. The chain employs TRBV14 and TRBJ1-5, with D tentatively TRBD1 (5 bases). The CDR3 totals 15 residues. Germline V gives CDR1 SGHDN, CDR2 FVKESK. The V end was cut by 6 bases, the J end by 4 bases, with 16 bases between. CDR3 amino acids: CASRCPRVTNQPQHF. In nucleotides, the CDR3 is TGTGCCAGCAGATGCCCCAGGGTGACTAATCAGCCCCAGCATTTT. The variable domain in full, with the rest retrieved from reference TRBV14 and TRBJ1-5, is EAGVTQFPSHSVIEKGQTVTLRCDPISGHDNLYWYRRVMGKEIKFLLHFVKESKQDESGMPNNRFLAERTGGTYSTLKVQPAELEDSGVYFCASRCPRVTNQPQHFGDGTRLSIL.

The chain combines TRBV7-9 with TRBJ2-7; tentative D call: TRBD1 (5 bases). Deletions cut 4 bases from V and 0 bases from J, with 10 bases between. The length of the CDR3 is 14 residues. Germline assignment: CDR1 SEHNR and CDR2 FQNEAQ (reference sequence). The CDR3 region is CASSSRQSSYEQYF. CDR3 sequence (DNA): TGTGCCAGCAGCTCAAGACAGAGCTCCTACGAGCAGTACTTC.

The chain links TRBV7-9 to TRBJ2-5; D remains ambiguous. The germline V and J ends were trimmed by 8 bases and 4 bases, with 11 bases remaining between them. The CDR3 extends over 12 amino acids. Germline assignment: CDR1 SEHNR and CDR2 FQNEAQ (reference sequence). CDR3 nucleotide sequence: TGTGCCAGCCGCTCTCATCTAGAGACCCAGTACTTC. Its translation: CASRSHLETQYF.

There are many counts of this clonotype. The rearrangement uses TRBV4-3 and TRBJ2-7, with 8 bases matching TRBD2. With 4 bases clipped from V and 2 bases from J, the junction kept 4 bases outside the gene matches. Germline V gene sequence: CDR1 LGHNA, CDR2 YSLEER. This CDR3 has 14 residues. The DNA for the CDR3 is TGCGCCAGCAGCCCTGGCGGGGGGCCCTACGAGCAGTACTTC. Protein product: CASSPGGGPYEQYF.

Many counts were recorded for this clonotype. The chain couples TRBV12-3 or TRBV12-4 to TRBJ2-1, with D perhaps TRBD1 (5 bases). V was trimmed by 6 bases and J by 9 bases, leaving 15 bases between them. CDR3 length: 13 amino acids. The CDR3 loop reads CASRPPGASEQFF. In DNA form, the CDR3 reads TGTGCCAGCAGACCACCTGGGGCGTCTGAGCAGTTCTTC.

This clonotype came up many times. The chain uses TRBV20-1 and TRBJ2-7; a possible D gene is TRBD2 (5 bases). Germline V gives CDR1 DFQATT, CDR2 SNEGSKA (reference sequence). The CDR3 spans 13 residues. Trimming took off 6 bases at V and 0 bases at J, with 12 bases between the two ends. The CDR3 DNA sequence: TGCAGTGCCCGAACTAGAGACTCCTACGAGCAGTACTTC. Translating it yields CSARTRDSYEQYF.

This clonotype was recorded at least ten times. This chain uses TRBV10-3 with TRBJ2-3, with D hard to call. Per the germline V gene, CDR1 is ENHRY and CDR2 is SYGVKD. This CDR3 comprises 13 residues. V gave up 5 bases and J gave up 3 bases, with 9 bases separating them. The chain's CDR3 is CAISLARTDTQYF. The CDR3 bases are TGTGCCATCAGTTTGGCAAGAACAGATACGCAGTATTTT.

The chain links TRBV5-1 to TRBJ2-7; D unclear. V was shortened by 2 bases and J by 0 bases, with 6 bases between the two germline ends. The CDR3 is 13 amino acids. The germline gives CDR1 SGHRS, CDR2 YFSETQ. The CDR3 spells CASSLRSSYEQYV. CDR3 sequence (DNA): TGCGCCAGCAGCTTACGGAGCTCCTACGAGCAGTACGTC.

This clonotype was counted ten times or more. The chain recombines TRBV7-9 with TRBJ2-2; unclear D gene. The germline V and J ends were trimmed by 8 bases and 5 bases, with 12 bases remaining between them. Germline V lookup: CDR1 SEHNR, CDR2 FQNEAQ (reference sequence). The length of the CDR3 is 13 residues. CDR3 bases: TGTGCCAGCGAGCTTATCAAAACCGGGGAGCTGTTTTTT. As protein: CASELIKTGELFF.

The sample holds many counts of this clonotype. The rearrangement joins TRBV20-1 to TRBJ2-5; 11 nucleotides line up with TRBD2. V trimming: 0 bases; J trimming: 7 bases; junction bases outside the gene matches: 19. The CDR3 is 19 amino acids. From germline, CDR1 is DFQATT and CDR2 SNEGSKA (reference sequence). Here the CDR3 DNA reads TGCAGTGCTAGAGATCTCGGAGGTTCTAGCGGGGGGCCCCCCGGGACCCAGTACTTC. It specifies CSARDLGGSSGGPPGTQYF.

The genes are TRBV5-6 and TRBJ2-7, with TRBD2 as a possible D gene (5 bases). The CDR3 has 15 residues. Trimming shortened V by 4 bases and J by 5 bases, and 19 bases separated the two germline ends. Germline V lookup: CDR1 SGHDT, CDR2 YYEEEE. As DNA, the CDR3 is TGTGCCAGCAGCCAATTCGGGGTAGGTTACCACGAGCAGTACGTC. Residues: CASSQFGVGYHEQYV.

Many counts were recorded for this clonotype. This CDR3 reads CASSSGRGRVNEQFF. For the CDR3, the DNA is TGTGCCAGCAGTTCCGGACGGGGGAGAGTGAATGAGCAGTTCTTC. V is TRBV6-5 and J is TRBJ2-1; perhaps TRBD2 as D (6 bases). Germline V CDR1 and CDR2: MNHEY, SVGAGI. Deletions cut 4 bases from V and 7 bases from J, with 17 bases between. The CDR3 contains 15 residues.

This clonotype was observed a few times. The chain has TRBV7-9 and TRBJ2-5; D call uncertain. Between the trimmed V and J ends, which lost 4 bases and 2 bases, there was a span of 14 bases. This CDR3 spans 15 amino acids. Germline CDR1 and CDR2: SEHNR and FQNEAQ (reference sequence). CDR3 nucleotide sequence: TGTGCCAGCAGCTCCTTACGAGTGAAGCAAGAGACCCAGTACTTC. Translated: CASSSLRVKQETQYF.

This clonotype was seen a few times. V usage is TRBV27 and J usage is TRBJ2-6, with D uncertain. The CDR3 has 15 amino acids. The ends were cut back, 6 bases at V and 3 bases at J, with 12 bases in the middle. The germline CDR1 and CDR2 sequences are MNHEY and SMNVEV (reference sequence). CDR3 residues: CASSPQAYGANVLTF. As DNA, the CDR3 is TGTGCCAGCAGCCCACAAGCCTATGGGGCCAACGTCCTGACTTTC. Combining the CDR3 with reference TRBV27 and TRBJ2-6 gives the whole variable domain EAQVTQNPRYLITVTGKKLTVTCSQNMNHEYMSWYRQDPGLGLRQIYYSMNVEVTDKGDVPEGYKVSRKEKRNFPLILESPSPNQTSLYFCASSPQAYGANVLTFGAGSRLTVL.

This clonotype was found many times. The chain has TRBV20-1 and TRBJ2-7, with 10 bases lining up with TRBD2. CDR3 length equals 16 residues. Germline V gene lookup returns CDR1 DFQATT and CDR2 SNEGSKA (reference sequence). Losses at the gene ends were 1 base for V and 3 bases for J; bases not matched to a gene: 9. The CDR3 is CSARVESSGGFYEQYF. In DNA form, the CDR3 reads TGCAGTGCTAGAGTAGAGTCTAGCGGGGGCTTCTACGAGCAGTACTTC.

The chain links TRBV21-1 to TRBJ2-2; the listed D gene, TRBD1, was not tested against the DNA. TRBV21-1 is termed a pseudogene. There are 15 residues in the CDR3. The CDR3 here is CASRDRGRSTGELFF. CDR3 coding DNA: TGTGCCAGCCGGGACAGGGGGCGTAGCACCGGGGAGCTGTTTTTT.

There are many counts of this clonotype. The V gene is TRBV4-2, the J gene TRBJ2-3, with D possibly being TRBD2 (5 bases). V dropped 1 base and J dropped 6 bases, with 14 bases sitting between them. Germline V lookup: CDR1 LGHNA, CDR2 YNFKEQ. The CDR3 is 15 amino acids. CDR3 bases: TGTGCCAGCAGCCAAGGGAGCGGTTTGTTCGATACGCAGTATTTT. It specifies CASSQGSGLFDTQYF.